This T cell receptor beta chain emerged from a study of shared clonotypes between healthy human individuals. Study background: There were three CD4 naive, three CD4 memory, two CD8 naive and one CD8 memory plates per donor.

After removal of 4 bases from V and 4 bases from J, the junction contained 10 bases not matched to a gene. The germline gives CDR1 SGHTA, CDR2 FQGNSA. This CDR3 region has 16 residues. With respect to this clone: Its cognate antigen is unknown.

CD45RO-negative, CCR7-selected cells formed the naive CD8 fraction, which excluded terminally differentiated effector memory CD45RA+ cells. General observations from the study: Larger estimated richness was generally recorded for naive subsets relative to memory subsets. Several donors shared approximately 5% of their naive CD4 clonotypes.

Authors' processing steps: Quality scores were absent from the junction-only immunoSEQ sequences, so filtering differed. Clones were read by immunoSEQ multiplex PCR, and TCRdb kept only the in-frame ones, dropping some. V and J calls and clone size are those listed in that table; D and trimming were worked out from the DNA. The sample shows hundreds of thousands of clones, roughly 98% of them seen only once. The sequence was obtained from a young man in good health. The chain couples TRBV7-2 to TRBJ2-7; 10 bases agree with TRBD2. Sequenced material: naive CD8+ T cells sorted from blood. CDR3 sequence: CASSWLIAGGYYEQYF. The CDR3, as DNA: TGTGCCAGCAGCTGGCTCATAGCGGGAGGTTATTACGAGCAGTACTTC.